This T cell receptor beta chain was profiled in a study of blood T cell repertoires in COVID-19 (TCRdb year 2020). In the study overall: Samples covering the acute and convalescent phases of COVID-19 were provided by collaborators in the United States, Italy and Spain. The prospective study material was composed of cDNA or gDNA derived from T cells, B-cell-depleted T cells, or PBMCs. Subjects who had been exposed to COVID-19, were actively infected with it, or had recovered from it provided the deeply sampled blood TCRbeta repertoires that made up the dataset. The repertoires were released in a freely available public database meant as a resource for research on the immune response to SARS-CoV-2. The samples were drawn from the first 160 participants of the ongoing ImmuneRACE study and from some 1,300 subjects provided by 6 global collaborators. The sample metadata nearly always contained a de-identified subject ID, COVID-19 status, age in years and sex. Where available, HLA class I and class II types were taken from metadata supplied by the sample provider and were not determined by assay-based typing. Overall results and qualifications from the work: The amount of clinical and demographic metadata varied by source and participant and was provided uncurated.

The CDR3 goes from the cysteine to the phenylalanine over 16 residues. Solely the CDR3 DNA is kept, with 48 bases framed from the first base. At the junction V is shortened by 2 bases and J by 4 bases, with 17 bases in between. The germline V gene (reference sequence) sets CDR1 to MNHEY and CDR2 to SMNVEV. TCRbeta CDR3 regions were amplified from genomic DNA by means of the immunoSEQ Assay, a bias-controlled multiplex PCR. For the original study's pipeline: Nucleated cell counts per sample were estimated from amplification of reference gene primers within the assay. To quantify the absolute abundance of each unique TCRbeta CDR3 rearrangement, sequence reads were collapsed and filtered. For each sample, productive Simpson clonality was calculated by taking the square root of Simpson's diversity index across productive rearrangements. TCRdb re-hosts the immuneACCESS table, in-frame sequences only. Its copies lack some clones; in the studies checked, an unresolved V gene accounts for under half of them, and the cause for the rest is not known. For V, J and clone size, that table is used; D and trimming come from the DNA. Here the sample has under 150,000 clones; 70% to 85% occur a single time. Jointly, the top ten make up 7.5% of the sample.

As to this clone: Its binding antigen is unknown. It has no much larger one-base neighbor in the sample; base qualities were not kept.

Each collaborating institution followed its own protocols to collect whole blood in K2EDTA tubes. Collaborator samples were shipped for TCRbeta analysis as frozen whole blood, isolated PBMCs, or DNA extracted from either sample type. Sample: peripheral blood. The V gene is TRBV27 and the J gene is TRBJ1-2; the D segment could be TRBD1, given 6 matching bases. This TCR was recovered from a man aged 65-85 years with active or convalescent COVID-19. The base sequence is TGTGCCAGCAGTTTAAAGGGTCGGGGGGGCCCCTATGGCTACACCTTC. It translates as CASSLKGRGGPYGYTF.